Listed below are T cell receptor beta chains from one sample, sequenced in a study of T cell responses to AZD1222 COVID-19 vaccine. This table comes from immunoSEQ multiplex PCR, and its TCRdb copy is limited to in-frame clones, with some not included. Of about 190,000 clones in the sample, approximately 92% were seen once. The source material was peripheral blood, sampled on day 0 of AZD1222 vaccination. These TCRs come from an adult in good health. Each CDR3 is given with its conserved first and last residue. The D gene is left open where the match is weak. Rows may omit the clone size; those that give it use once, few, many or a size class.

V gene: TRBV5-1; D gene: -; J gene: TRBJ1-1; clone size: -; CDR3 protein: CASSGVGGTEAFF; CDR3 DNA: TGCGCCAGCAGCGGGGTGGGCGGGACTGAAGCTTTCTTT
V gene: TRBV7-9; D gene: -; J gene: TRBJ2-5; clone size: -; CDR3 protein: CAVGQVQETQYF; CDR3 DNA: TGTGCCGTCGGGCAGGTTCAAGAGACCCAGTACTTC
V gene: TRBV29-1; D gene: -; J gene: TRBJ1-5; clone size: -; CDR3 protein: CSVGTDSNQPQHF; CDR3 DNA: TGCAGCGTTGGGACCGATAGCAATCAGCCCCAGCATTTT
V gene: TRBV27; D gene: TRBD1; J gene: TRBJ1-5; clone size: -; CDR3 protein: CASSARQGVYSNQPQHF; CDR3 DNA: TGTGCCAGCAGTGCCAGACAGGGCGTTTATAGCAATCAGCCCCAGCATTTT
V gene: TRBV6-2/TRBV6-3; D gene: -; J gene: TRBJ1-4; clone size: -; CDR3 protein: CASSRPGTGEKLFF; CDR3 DNA: TGTGCCAGCAGTCGCCCCGGGACGGGTGAAAAACTGTTTTTT
V gene: TRBV6-5; D gene: TRBD1; J gene: TRBJ2-7; clone size: -; CDR3 protein: CASRQGAGEQYF; CDR3 DNA: TGTGCCAGCAGACAGGGGGCGGGCGAGCAGTACTTC
V gene: TRBV2; D gene: -; J gene: TRBJ1-1; clone size: -; CDR3 protein: CADGATVNTEAFF; CDR3 DNA: TGTGCCGACGGGGCAACCGTGAACACTGAAGCTTTCTTT
V gene: TRBV5-1; D gene: -; J gene: TRBJ1-6; clone size: -; CDR3 protein: CASSQSAGNNSPLHF; CDR3 DNA: TGCGCCAGCAGCCAAAGTGCAGGGAACAATTCACCCCTCCACTTT
V gene: TRBV3-1/TRBV3-2; D gene: -; J gene: TRBJ1-5; clone size: -; CDR3 protein: CASSQQLNQPQHF; CDR3 DNA: TGTGCCAGCAGCCAACAGCTAAATCAGCCCCAGCATTTT
V gene: TRBV29-1; D gene: -; J gene: TRBJ2-7; clone size: -; CDR3 protein: CSVQGGVYEQYF; CDR3 DNA: TGCAGCGTCCAGGGTGGGGTCTACGAGCAGTACTTC
V gene: TRBV5-5; D gene: -; J gene: TRBJ1-4; clone size: -; CDR3 protein: CASRLPGTTNEKLFF; CDR3 DNA: TGTGCCAGCAGATTGCCCGGGACAACTAATGAAAAACTGTTTTTT
V gene: TRBV2; D gene: -; J gene: TRBJ2-3; clone size: -; CDR3 protein: CASRARDTQYF; CDR3 DNA: TGTGCCAGCAGGGCACGAGATACGCAGTATTTT
V gene: TRBV29-1; D gene: -; J gene: TRBJ1-1; clone size: -; CDR3 protein: CSVEALRGEAFF; CDR3 DNA: TGCAGCGTTGAAGCCCTCCGGGGTGAAGCTTTCTTT
V gene: TRBV10-3; D gene: TRBD1; J gene: TRBJ2-3; clone size: -; CDR3 protein: CAIRITGGTDTQYF; CDR3 DNA: TGTGCCATCAGGATAACAGGGGGGACAGATACGCAGTATTTT
V gene: TRBV5-1; D gene: -; J gene: TRBJ1-5; clone size: -; CDR3 protein: CASSLGEAQPQHF; CDR3 DNA: TGCGCCAGCAGCTTGGGGGAGGCGCAGCCCCAGCATTTT
V gene: TRBV20-1; D gene: -; J gene: TRBJ1-5; clone size: -; CDR3 protein: CSASGPPGHQPQHF; CDR3 DNA: TGCAGTGCTAGTGGACCCCCGGGGCATCAGCCCCAGCATTTT
V gene: TRBV25-1; D gene: TRBD2; J gene: TRBJ2-1; clone size: once; CDR3 protein: CASSELAGGKGFF; CDR3 DNA: TGTGCCAGCAGTGAATTGGCGGGGGGAAAGGGGTTCTTC
V gene: TRBV3-1/TRBV3-2; D gene: -; J gene: TRBJ2-3; clone size: -; CDR3 protein: CASSQQTDTQYF; CDR3 DNA: TGTGCCAGCAGCCAACAGACAGATACGCAGTATTTT
V gene: TRBV6-5; D gene: -; J gene: TRBJ1-1; clone size: -; CDR3 protein: CASNPGAGTEAFF; CDR3 DNA: TGTGCCAGCAACCCCGGAGCGGGCACTGAAGCTTTCTTT
V gene: TRBV11-2; D gene: TRBD2; J gene: TRBJ2-1; clone size: -; CDR3 protein: CASSLGTTSGEQFF; CDR3 DNA: TGTGCCAGCAGCCTAGGGACTACCTCCGGTGAGCAGTTCTTC
V gene: TRBV9; D gene: -; J gene: TRBJ2-4; clone size: -; CDR3 protein: CASSVGDTAKNIQYF; CDR3 DNA: TGTGCCAGCAGCGTAGGGGATACGGCCAAAAACATTCAGTACTTC
V gene: TRBV7-9; D gene: -; J gene: TRBJ1-6; clone size: -; CDR3 protein: CASSLVQGPGNSPLHF; CDR3 DNA: TGTGCCAGCAGCTTAGTTCAGGGACCGGGTAATTCACCCCTCCACTTT
V gene: TRBV7-9; D gene: -; J gene: TRBJ1-4; clone size: -; CDR3 protein: CASSLITGSNNEKLFF; CDR3 DNA: TGTGCCAGCAGCTTAATCACAGGGTCTAATAATGAAAAACTGTTTTTT
V gene: TRBV29-1; D gene: -; J gene: TRBJ1-1; clone size: once; CDR3 protein: CSGRDLPLPEAFF; CDR3 DNA: TGCAGCGGACGGGATCTCCCCTTACCTGAAGCTTTCTTT
V gene: TRBV11-1; D gene: -; J gene: TRBJ2-7; clone size: -; CDR3 protein: CASSFQGGPSEQYF; CDR3 DNA: TGTGCCAGCAGCTTCCAGGGGGGACCCTCCGAGCAGTACTTC
V gene: TRBV7-9; D gene: -; J gene: TRBJ1-5; clone size: -; CDR3 protein: CASSLGCSRRCQPQHF; CDR3 DNA: TGTGCCAGCAGCTTAGGTTGTAGCCGGCGCTGTCAGCCCCAGCATTTT
V gene: TRBV9; D gene: -; J gene: TRBJ2-1; clone size: -; CDR3 protein: CASSALVGEQFF; CDR3 DNA: TGTGCCAGCAGCGCACTGGTTGGTGAGCAGTTCTTC
V gene: TRBV5-4; D gene: -; J gene: TRBJ1-4; clone size: -; CDR3 protein: CASSPRGRQNEKLFF; CDR3 DNA: TGTGCCAGCAGCCCCCGAGGACGGCAAAATGAAAAACTGTTTTTT
V gene: TRBV2; D gene: TRBD1; J gene: TRBJ2-5; clone size: -; CDR3 protein: CASSEDRGPQETQYF; CDR3 DNA: TGTGCCAGCAGTGAAGACAGGGGCCCCCAAGAGACCCAGTACTTC
V gene: TRBV27; D gene: TRBD1; J gene: TRBJ1-2; clone size: -; CDR3 protein: CASSSRDRGSYGYTF; CDR3 DNA: TGTGCCAGCAGTTCCCGGGACAGGGGTTCCTATGGCTACACCTTC
V gene: TRBV18; D gene: -; J gene: TRBJ2-2; clone size: -; CDR3 protein: CASSPRTTYNTGELFF; CDR3 DNA: TGTGCCAGCTCACCACGGACAACCTATAACACCGGGGAGCTGTTTTTT
V gene: TRBV19; D gene: TRBD1; J gene: TRBJ1-6; clone size: few; CDR3 protein: CASSYPGQVNSPLHF; CDR3 DNA: TGTGCCAGTAGTTATCCGGGACAGGTTAATTCACCCCTCCACTTT
V gene: TRBV5-1; D gene: -; J gene: TRBJ2-1; clone size: -; CDR3 protein: CASSFTGIEQFF; CDR3 DNA: TGCGCCAGCAGCTTTACAGGGATTGAGCAGTTCTTC
V gene: TRBV28; D gene: TRBD1; J gene: TRBJ2-7; clone size: -; CDR3 protein: CASSLQGLTYEQYF; CDR3 DNA: TGTGCCAGCAGTCTACAGGGGTTAACCTACGAGCAGTACTTC
V gene: TRBV6-5; D gene: -; J gene: TRBJ2-2; clone size: -; CDR3 protein: CATRFTGELFF; CDR3 DNA: TGTGCCACGAGGTTTACCGGGGAGCTGTTTTTT
V gene: TRBV6-6; D gene: -; J gene: TRBJ1-2; clone size: once; CDR3 protein: CASSSKGADYGYTF; CDR3 DNA: TGTGCCAGCAGTTCGAAAGGAGCCGACTATGGCTACACCTTC
V gene: TRBV7-9; D gene: -; J gene: TRBJ2-4; clone size: few; CDR3 protein: CASSLAVAALGNIQYF; CDR3 DNA: TGTGCCAGCAGCTTAGCAGTCGCAGCCCTGGGGAACATTCAGTACTTC
V gene: TRBV12-3/TRBV12-4; D gene: -; J gene: TRBJ1-2; clone size: -; CDR3 protein: CASSPAGYGYTF; CDR3 DNA: TGTGCCAGCAGCCCCGCAGGGTATGGCTACACCTTC
V gene: TRBV10-3; D gene: -; J gene: TRBJ1-1; clone size: -; CDR3 protein: CATQGGSETEAFF; CDR3 DNA: TGTGCCACGCAGGGCGGATCCGAGACTGAAGCTTTCTTT
V gene: TRBV5-1; D gene: -; J gene: TRBJ2-2; clone size: -; CDR3 protein: CASSVGPLNTGELFF; CDR3 DNA: TGCGCCAGCAGCGTGGGACCTTTGAACACCGGGGAGCTGTTTTTT
V gene: TRBV5-1; D gene: -; J gene: TRBJ1-1; clone size: -; CDR3 protein: CASSYVSENTEAFF; CDR3 DNA: TGCGCCAGCAGCTACGTTTCGGAGAACACTGAAGCTTTCTTT
V gene: TRBV5-1; D gene: -; J gene: TRBJ1-2; clone size: -; CDR3 protein: CASRRSLYGYTF; CDR3 DNA: TGCGCCAGCAGGAGGAGCTTATATGGCTACACCTTC
V gene: TRBV7-3; D gene: TRBD1; J gene: TRBJ1-1; clone size: -; CDR3 protein: CASSLTGATEAFF; CDR3 DNA: TGTGCCAGCAGCCTAACAGGGGCCACTGAAGCTTTCTTT
V gene: TRBV7-2; D gene: TRBD1; J gene: TRBJ1-6; clone size: -; CDR3 protein: CASSWGGGLDSPLHF; CDR3 DNA: TGTGCCAGCAGCTGGGGAGGGGGCTTAGATTCACCCCTCCACTTT
V gene: TRBV6-1; D gene: -; J gene: TRBJ2-1; clone size: once; CDR3 protein: CASGTTSSYNEQFF; CDR3 DNA: TGTGCCAGCGGCACTACGAGCTCCTACAATGAGCAGTTCTTC
V gene: TRBV2; D gene: -; J gene: TRBJ1-2; clone size: -; CDR3 protein: CASSGQFDGYTF; CDR3 DNA: TGTGCCAGCAGTGGACAGTTCGATGGCTACACCTTC
V gene: TRBV21-1; D gene: -; J gene: TRBJ2-5; clone size: -; CDR3 protein: CASSKPGTRETQYF; CDR3 DNA: TGTGCCAGCAGCAAGCCCGGGACGCGAGAGACCCAGTACTTC
V gene: TRBV6-1; D gene: -; J gene: TRBJ1-5; clone size: -; CDR3 protein: CASSERWGWDQPQHF; CDR3 DNA: TGTGCCAGCAGTGAAAGATGGGGGTGGGATCAGCCCCAGCATTTT
V gene: TRBV19; D gene: TRBD2; J gene: TRBJ2-3; clone size: once; CDR3 protein: CASRMLGGVAQYF; CDR3 DNA: TGTGCCAGTAGGATGCTTGGGGGGGTGGCGCAGTATTTT